One T cell receptor (beta chain) is described in this entry. No antigen is known for it. This entry is derived from a study of cytomegalovirus exposure and HLA in healthy donors. General observations from the study: Accurate HLA-A and HLA-B prediction from TCR beta sequences was reported for most subjects.

There are 15 residues in the CDR3. Germline V gene lookup returns CDR1 LNHDA and CDR2 SQIVND (reference sequence). Trimming shortened V by 4 bases and J by 6 bases, and 18 bases separated the two germline ends. The PCR contained 60 Vbeta and 13 Jbeta primers. The method was immunoSEQ multiplex PCR; TCRdb's version includes in-frame clones alone and lacks a portion of them. Seen here are tens of thousands of clones, roughly 70% observed once, and the top ten hold less than 25%. The rearrangement uses TRBV19 and TRBJ1-2, with D possibly being TRBD1 (5 bases). This sequence was found in a woman aged 45-59 years in good health and CMV-seropositive. Sequencing was performed on PBMCs. CDR3 sequence: CASSNQAPGLDGYTF. The CDR3 coding sequence is TGTGCCAGTAGTAACCAGGCCCCAGGGCTCGATGGCTACACCTTC. Combining the CDR3 with reference TRBV19 and TRBJ1-2 gives the whole variable domain DGGITQSPKYLFRKEGQNVTLSCEQNLNHDAMYWYRQDPGQGLRLIYYSQIVNDFQKGDIAEGYSVSREKKESFPLTVTSAQKNPTAFYLCASSNQAPGLDGYTFGSGTRLTVV.